This T cell receptor beta chain was found in a study of CD8+ T cells in alopecia areata. As for the study in general: Each day, treated patients took oral tofacitinib twice, at 5 to 10 mg per dose.

Germline V gene lookup returns CDR1 DFQATT and CDR2 SNEGSKA (reference sequence). Trimming cost V 3 bases and J 7 bases, with 9 bases left between them. The CDR3 has 11 residues. Following RNA extraction, reverse transcription yielded cDNA that acted as the sequencing template. The repertoire was sequenced with immunoSEQ multiplex PCR; TCRdb's copy has only in-frame clones and lacks some. The sample lists about 220,000 clones, more than 45% occurring once. A word on this clone: The antigen remains unidentified.

Study results and caveats: Affected scalp, especially in alopecia totalis/universalis, had a higher clonality than normal scalp did.

Stated treatment: oral pan-JAK inhibitor, 5-10 mg twice daily. The genes are TRBV20-1 and TRBJ1-2; unclear D gene. The receptor was isolated from a human donor with alopecia areata. Sequencing was performed on CD4+ T cells sorted from blood, taken at week 4, from a patient treated with tofacitinib. Here the CDR3 reads CSASLPGGYTF. CDR3 DNA: TGCAGTGCTAGCCTACCTGGTGGCTACACCTTC.